The 27 T cell receptor beta chains listed next were all sequenced from one sample in a study of regulatory T cells in long-lasting Graves disease. Sequencing libraries for TCR beta were prepared with iRepertoire HTBI primers and Arm-PCR of CDR3 regions. Using its own MiXCR run on the multiplex PCR reads, TCRdb lists one record per CDR3 protein. The table has hundreds of thousands of distinct CDR3 sequences, about 16% seen once. As for time point: newly diagnosed GD, antithyroid drugs for less than 3 months. RNA isolated from PBMCs was used to make the TCR library. This same sample was also part of a study on T cells in Graves' hyperthyroidism and ophthalmopathy.

The sample here was peripheral blood mononuclear cells (PBMCs), taken at new diagnosis, from a patient treated with antithyroid drugs. Receptors originate from a woman aged 40 to 65 with Graves disease.

The rearrangement links TRBV19 to TRBJ1-2; a possible D gene is TRBD1 (5 bases). The CDR3 extends over 13 amino acids. CDR1 LNHDA and CDR2 SQIVND come from the germline V gene (reference sequence). Trimming removed 3 bases at V and 6 bases at J, with 11 bases between. The CDR3 region has the DNA TGTGCCAGTAGTATTGCCCCCAGGGATGGCTACACCTTC. This codes for CASSIAPRDGYTF.

Concerning this clonotype: The junction departs from germline at one end; a sequencing error may be responsible. This chain links TRBV7-9 with TRBJ2-7, with 7 bases fitting TRBD1. The CDR3 contains 16 residues. CDR1 and CDR2 from the germline V gene are SEHNR and FQNEAQ (reference sequence). The CDR3: CASGLSGWARGNEQYF. Here the CDR3 DNA reads TGTGCCAGCGGCTTATCCGGCTGGGCCAGGGGGAACGAGCAGTACTTC.

This clonotype has a count of ten or more. The CDR3 coding sequence is TGTGCCAGCAGCCGTAATGAAAAACTGTTTTTT. Its translation is CASSRNEKLFF. The rearrangement joins TRBV3-1 to TRBJ1-4; D not resolved. Germline values: CDR1 LGHDT, CDR2 YNNKEL (reference sequence). Trimming pared 4 bases from V and 4 bases from J, leaving 1 base between. The length of the CDR3 is 11 residues. The full variable domain, rest sourced from reference TRBV3-1 and TRBJ1-4, is DTAVSQTPKYLVTQMGNDKSIKCEQNLGHDTMYWYKQDSKKFLKIMFSYNNKELIINETVPNRFSPKSPDKAHLNLHINSLELGDSAVYFCASSRNEKLFFGSGTQLSVL.

This clonotype occurred many times. The chain uses TRBV11-2 and TRBJ2-7, with 7 bases fitting TRBD1. Germline V gives CDR1 SGHAT, CDR2 FQNNGV. V was pared by 2 bases and J by 0 bases, with 1 base of the junction left unmatched. This CDR3 is 14 amino acids long. This CDR3 reads CASSLHRGSYEQYF. DNA of the CDR3: TGTGCCAGCAGCTTACACAGGGGCTCCTACGAGCAGTACTTC. The full variable domain, with the rest looked up from reference TRBV11-2 and TRBJ2-7, is EAGVAQSPRYKIIEKRQSVAFWCNPISGHATLYWYQQILGQGPKLLIQFQNNGVVDDSQLPKDRFSAERLKGVDSTLKIQPAKLEDSAVYLCASSLHRGSYEQYFGPGTRLTVT.

This clonotype has a count of ten or more. The chain joins TRBV11-2 to TRBJ2-3; tentatively, D is TRBD1 (6 bases). Trimming removed 4 bases from V and 8 bases from J, with 10 bases in between. Germline V gives CDR1 SGHAT, CDR2 FQNNGV. CDR3 size: 12 residues. CDR3 DNA: TGTGCCAGCAGCTCAGGGGAAGGTACGCAGTATTTT. Its translation is CASSSGEGTQYF.

The chain recombines TRBV6-5 with TRBJ2-3, with TRBD1 as a possible D gene (6 bases). V was trimmed by 2 bases and J by 5 bases, leaving 17 bases between them. The CDR3 consists of 16 residues. Looked up from germline, CDR1 is MNHEY and CDR2 is SVGAGI. This CDR3 is CASSYPQGRGGDTQYF. CDR3 nucleotide sequence: TGTGCCAGCAGTTACCCACAGGGACGAGGGGGAGATACGCAGTATTTT.

This clonotype was detected many times. V gene TRBV6-1 combines with J gene TRBJ1-2, with TRBD1 as a possible D gene (5 bases). Trimming pared 8 bases from V and 2 bases from J, leaving 12 bases between. This CDR3 has 13 amino acids. CDR1 is MNHNS and CDR2 is SASEGT in the germline V gene. The CDR3 DNA reads TGTGCCAGCTCGGACATGCCCAACTATGGCTACACCTTC. Its protein product is CASSDMPNYGYTF.

This clonotype was observed many times. The chain combines TRBV12-3 or TRBV12-4 with TRBJ2-3; D is tentatively TRBD1 or TRBD2 (6 bases each). V was cut by 6 bases and J by 1 base, with 23 bases left in between. CDR3 length: 18 residues. The CDR3 loop reads CASRRLGGRGPRTDTQYF. CDR3 DNA sequence: TGTGCCAGCAGACGTTTGGGTGGTCGGGGGCCACGCACAGATACGCAGTATTTT.

The chain couples TRBV5-1 to TRBJ2-2, with 7 bases that match TRBD2. V lost 3 bases, J lost 7 bases, and 12 bases stayed unmatched. Germline V gene data show CDR1 as SGHRS and CDR2 as YFSETQ. The CDR3 consists of 16 residues. CDR3 in amino acids: CASSSGLERIFGELFF. The CDR3 region has the DNA TGCGCCAGCAGCTCCGGACTAGAGAGGATTTTCGGGGAGCTGTTTTTT. Based on the CDR3 plus reference TRBV5-1 and TRBJ2-2, the full variable domain is KAGVTQTPRYLIKTRGQQVTLSCSPISGHRSVSWYQQTPGQGLQFLFEYFSETQRNKGNFPGRFSGRQFSNSRSEMNVSTLELGDSALYLCASSSGLERIFGELFFGEGSRLTVL.

The gene calls are TRBV19 and TRBJ1-2; possible D gene TRBD1, 5 bases. Trimming pared 7 bases from V and 3 bases from J, leaving 9 bases between. The V gene's germline CDR1 is LNHDA and CDR2 SQIVND (reference sequence). There are 12 residues in the CDR3. CDR3 protein: CASTSGHYGYTF. The DNA for the CDR3 is TGTGCCAGTACCTCGGGGCACTATGGCTACACCTTC.

J is TRBJ2-1 and V is TRBV6-5, with D perhaps matching TRBD2 (7 bases). This CDR3 has 15 residues. V was cut by 2 bases and J by 5 bases, with 13 bases left in between. Germline-derived CDR1 and CDR2 are MNHEY and SVGAGI. CDR3 region: CASSYPRGTNNEQFF. The CDR3 DNA is TGTGCCAGCAGTTACCCGCGGGGGACAAACAATGAGCAGTTCTTC.

This clonotype was observed a few times. The rearrangement uses TRBV7-8 and TRBJ1-3, with D unresolved. The CDR3 is 20 amino acids. From germline, CDR1 is SGHVS and CDR2 FQNEAQ. With 1 base removed from V and 0 bases from J, the gap between germline ends came to 22 bases. DNA of the CDR3: TGTGCCAGCAGCTTAGGTTCGTACTCCCCCGGAACAAGCTCTGGAAACACCATATATTTT. This translates into CASSLGSYSPGTSSGNTIYF.

The table lists this clonotype with a few counts. J is TRBJ2-5 and V is TRBV19; TRBD2 matches 10 bases. Germline lookup yields CDR1 LNHDA and CDR2 SQIVND (reference sequence). This CDR3 spans 16 amino acids. The V and J ends lost 5 bases and 3 bases, in that order; junction bases with no gene match: 9. The CDR3, as DNA: TGTGCCAGTAGTCCCGCGGTAGCGGGGGGAAAAGAGACCCAGTACTTC. This translates into CASSPAVAGGKETQYF.

This clonotype occurred a few times. The rearrangement joins TRBV6-1 to TRBJ2-5; D possibly uses TRBD1 or TRBD2 (5 bases each). CDR1 is MNHNS, CDR2 SASEGT, per germline. V was pared by 1 base and J by 5 bases, with 14 bases between. This CDR3 comprises 15 residues. DNA for the CDR3: TGTGCCAGCAGTGAAGGAGGGGCCGCTTGGGAGACCCAGTACTTC. Its translation: CASSEGGAAWETQYF.

Ten or more counts support this clonotype. J is TRBJ2-5 and V is TRBV20-1; possible D gene TRBD2, 6 bases. CDR3 size: 13 residues. Germline lookup yields CDR1 DFQATT and CDR2 SNEGSKA (reference sequence). CDR3: CSTWAGRWETQYF. CDR3 DNA: TGCAGCACATGGGCGGGGCGTTGGGAGACCCAGTACTTC.

With regard to this clonotype: The junction shows a germline mismatch at one end, possibly a read error. The chain links TRBV4-1 to TRBJ2-3, with 10 bases aligning to TRBD2. Per the germline V gene, CDR1 is MGHRA and CDR2 is YSYEKL. This CDR3 has 19 residues. The DNA for the CDR3 is TGTGCCAGCAGCACCCCGACTAGCGGGTTATTGGGGGACACAGATACGCAGTATTTT. Protein product: CASSTPTSGLLGDTDTQYF.

This clonotype has at least ten counts. The chain couples TRBV12-3 or TRBV12-4 to TRBJ1-1, with unresolved D. CDR3 length: 12 amino acids. Trimming left V 3 bases short and J 11 bases short, with 13 bases between. In nucleotides, the CDR3 is TGTGCCAGCAGTTTGACCGGGATCGGGGCTTTCTTT. Protein sequence: CASSLTGIGAFF.

Concerning this clonotype itself: A much more abundant neighbour one base away suggests this may be a read error. V usage is TRBV3-1 and J usage is TRBJ1-2; TRBD1 is a possible D gene (5 bases). This CDR3 contains 13 residues. CDR1 LGHDT and CDR2 YNNKEL come from the germline V gene (reference sequence). CDR3 in DNA: TGTACCAGCAGCCAAGATCCGGGGACCGGCTACACCTTC. This gives the protein CTSSQDPGTGYTF.

There are many counts of this clonotype. The chain's CDR3 is CASSAGVGQPQHF. CDR3 DNA: TGTGCCAGCAGTGCGGGGGTGGGGCAGCCCCAGCATTTT. The V gene is TRBV27, the J gene TRBJ1-5; a weak D match, TRBD1 (5 bases). Germline values: CDR1 MNHEY, CDR2 SMNVEV (reference sequence). Trimming pared 5 bases from V and 7 bases from J, leaving 12 bases between. The CDR3 sequence is 13 residues long.

V gene TRBV9 combines with J gene TRBJ1-3; 7 bases match TRBD1. Per the germline V gene, CDR1 is SGDLS and CDR2 is YYNGEE. The CDR3 is made up of 16 amino acids. After removal of 0 bases from V and 4 bases from J, the junction contained 7 bases not matched to a gene. The CDR3 spells CASSVEETGPGNTIYF. The CDR3 bases are TGTGCCAGCAGCGTAGAGGAGACAGGGCCGGGAAACACCATATATTTT.

This clonotype was counted ten times or more. The chain combines TRBV5-1 with TRBJ2-3; D could derive from TRBD1 or TRBD2 (5 bases each). V shed 0 bases and J shed 6 bases, with 11 bases lying between them. CDR1 is SGHRS, CDR2 YFSETQ, per germline. CDR3 size: 14 residues. The CDR3 DNA reads TGCGCCAGCAGCTTGGTCAGGGACGCGGATACGCAGTATTTT. Its translation: CASSLVRDADTQYF. Using reference TRBV5-1 and TRBJ2-3 for the parts outside the CDR3, the full variable domain is KAGVTQTPRYLIKTRGQQVTLSCSPISGHRSVSWYQQTPGQGLQFLFEYFSETQRNKGNFPGRFSGRQFSNSRSEMNVSTLELGDSALYLCASSLVRDADTQYFGPGTRLTVL.

To note about this clonotype: A much larger clone lies one base from this, so it may be a read error. V usage is TRBV2 and J usage is TRBJ2-1; D remains unclear. Per germline, CDR1 SNHLY and CDR2 FYNNEI. Trimming cost V 8 bases and J 6 bases, with 14 bases left between them. This CDR3 contains 13 residues. Here the CDR3 reads CASRVNLPNEQFF. The CDR3 DNA sequence: TGTGCCAGCCGTGTAAACCTACCCAATGAGCAGTTCTTC.

There are many counts of this clonotype. The CDR3 nucleotides read TGTGCCAGCAGTTCCCTACGGGGTACTGGCGAGACCCAGTACTTC. Its protein is CASSSLRGTGETQYF. The chain couples TRBV28 to TRBJ2-5, with D possibly matching TRBD2 (5 bases). V lost 4 bases to trimming and J lost 5 bases, with 17 bases between them. CDR3 length: 15 amino acids. Germline-derived CDR1 and CDR2 are MDHEN and SYDVKM.

The V gene is TRBV14, the J gene TRBJ2-5; D possibly matches TRBD1 or TRBD2 (5 bases each). Per germline, CDR1 SGHDN and CDR2 FVKESK. The CDR3 runs to 14 residues. The V gene lost 3 bases and the J gene lost 2 bases, with 10 bases spanning the gap. The CDR3, as DNA: TGTGCCAGCAGCCAGGGACGGGAACAAGAGACCCAGTACTTC. This translates into CASSQGREQETQYF.

The chain joins TRBV5-1 to TRBJ2-5; TRBD2 might be the D (5 bases). This CDR3 has 13 amino acids. With 6 bases removed from V and 5 bases from J, the gap between germline ends came to 14 bases. The germline gives CDR1 SGHRS, CDR2 YFSETQ. The CDR3 DNA sequence: TGCGCCAGCACAGCGGTGACGTCGGAGACCCAGTACTTC. This gives the protein CASTAVTSETQYF.

The chain combines TRBV6-1 with TRBJ2-2; D is unresolved. This CDR3 comprises 13 residues. V was pared by 5 bases and J by 5 bases, with 9 bases between. Looked up from germline, CDR1 is MNHNS and CDR2 is SASEGT. The DNA of the CDR3 is TGTGCCAGCAGTCAGGCCCTAACCGGGGAGCTGTTTTTT. Translating it yields CASSQALTGELFF.

V usage is TRBV10-3 and J usage is TRBJ2-2, with D maybe TRBD1 (6 bases). The CDR3 is 13 residues long. Trimming took 5 bases from V and 5 from J, leaving 9 bases between them. Looked up from germline, CDR1 is ENHRY and CDR2 is SYGVKD. The chain's CDR3 is CAISITGTGELFF. CDR3 coding DNA: TGTGCCATCAGTATAACAGGGACCGGGGAGCTGTTTTTT.